This passage covers 27 T cell receptor beta chains from one sample sequenced in a study of T cell clusters in autoimmune cytopenias. One tube held mixed TRB-A and TRB-B primer pools for touch-down PCR. TCRdb reprocessed the multiplex PCR reads, keeping one entry per CDR3 protein, no DNA. The sample table includes around 7,000 distinct CDR3 sequences. TRB was amplified from roughly 0.25 ug of peripheral blood genomic DNA per sample. This same sample was also part of a study on T cell repertoires in aging, cancer and after chemotherapy.

The sequenced material came from peripheral blood. Receptors were obtained from a human donor in good health.

The genes are TRBV5-6 and TRBJ2-5; TCRdb proposes TRBD2, but this gene call is untestable without DNA. CDR1 is SGHDT, CDR2 YYEEEE, per germline. The CDR3 sequence is 17 residues long. CDR3 amino acids: CASSSRLAGGTRETQYF.

Frequency places this clonotype as medium-sized (0.01 to 0.1%). CDR3 loop: CASRTGVNTGELFF. The chain combines TRBV19 with TRBJ2-2; there is no DNA to check the TCRdb D call of TRBD1. The CDR3 runs to 14 residues. CDR1 is LNHDA and CDR2 is SQIVND in the germline V gene (reference sequence). The whole variable domain, remainder taken from reference TRBV19 and TRBJ2-2, is DGGITQSPKYLFRKEGQNVTLSCEQNLNHDAMYWYRQDPGQGLRLIYYSQIVNDFQKGDIAEGYSVSREKKESFPLTVTSAQKNPTAFYLCASRTGVNTGELFFGEGSRLTVL.

By frequency, this clonotype is medium-sized (0.01 to 0.1%). The CDR3 spells CASSMAVQPQHF. The chain has TRBV19 and TRBJ1-5. CDR3 length: 12 residues. Germline loops: CDR1 LNHDA, CDR2 SQIVND (reference sequence).

This chain uses TRBV6-6 with TRBJ1-1. Per the germline V gene, CDR1 is MNHNY and CDR2 is SVGAGI (reference sequence). The CDR3 totals 13 residues. The CDR3 protein is CASSSNANTEAFF.

The chain has TRBV5-1 and TRBJ1-2; TCRdb names TRBD1, which stays unverified in the absence of DNA. Germline-derived CDR1 and CDR2 are SGHRS and YFSETQ. The CDR3 has 12 amino acids. CDR3 region: CASRPGALGYTF.

The chain carries TRBV6-5 and TRBJ2-1; TCRdb reports TRBD2, a call that lacks DNA to check it against. Germline-derived CDR1 and CDR2 are MNHEY and SVGAGI. The CDR3 is 15 residues long. CDR3 sequence: CASSPGRGVYNEQFF.

This chain connects TRBV13 to TRBJ2-5; the TRBD1 assignment by TCRdb is unverifiable without DNA. The germline V gene has CDR1 PRHDT and CDR2 FYEKMQ (reference sequence). The CDR3 has 14 residues. The CDR3 reads CASSPPLQGDTQYF.

This clonotype is classed as medium-sized by frequency. The chain joins TRBV29-1 to TRBJ2-7. Per the germline V gene, CDR1 is SQVTM and CDR2 is ANQGSEA. CDR3 size: 14 residues. CDR3 residues: CSVEIGQTPYEQYF.

The rearrangement links TRBV19 to TRBJ1-1; TCRdb calls TRBD1, which cannot be checked without DNA. Germline V gives CDR1 LNHDA, CDR2 SQIVND (reference sequence). The CDR3 sequence is 13 residues long. This CDR3 reads CASSETGNTEAFF.

This clonotype ranks as medium-sized in terms of frequency. This chain connects TRBV19 to TRBJ2-1; TCRdb lists TRBD1, though no DNA is available to test this call. This CDR3 has 13 amino acids. Germline CDR1 and CDR2: LNHDA and SQIVND (reference sequence). CDR3 residues: CASRGVPYNEQFF.

The CDR3 region is CASSSFGTSGSFLYEQYF. The genes are TRBV5-6 and TRBJ2-7; TCRdb gives TRBD2 as the D gene, but with no DNA this cannot be confirmed. CDR3 size: 18 residues. Germline CDR1 reads SGHDT; CDR2 reads YYEEEE.

This chain connects TRBV27 to TRBJ2-2. Per the germline V gene, CDR1 is MNHEY and CDR2 is SMNVEV (reference sequence). The CDR3 is 15 residues long. The CDR3 sequence: CATRTPLGPTGELFF.

This clonotype shows up as medium-sized by frequency. The chain is built from TRBV6-5 and TRBJ2-1; the TCRdb call, TRBD1, lacks DNA for checking. This CDR3 region has 16 residues. From germline, CDR1 is MNHEY and CDR2 SVGAGI. The CDR3 region is CASSYSPGRLYNEQFF.

This chain links TRBV5-8 with TRBJ1-6; lacking DNA, the TRBD1 call made by TCRdb goes unchecked. There are 16 residues in the CDR3. Germline lookup yields CDR1 SGHTS and CDR2 YDEGEE. CDR3 amino acids: CASSLRGGIYNSPLHF. Full variable domain (remainder filled in from reference TRBV5-8 and TRBJ1-6): EAGVTQSPTHLIKTRGQQATLRCSPISGHTSVYWYQQALGLGLQFLLWYDEGEERNRGNFPPRFSGRQFPNYSSELNVNALELEDSALYLCASSLRGGIYNSPLHFGNGTRLTVT.

This clonotype registers medium-sized by frequency. V is TRBV6-1 and J is TRBJ2-2. Germline CDR1 MNHNS, CDR2 SASEGT. The CDR3 sequence is 14 residues long. CDR3 in amino acids: CASSLPVNTGELFF.

J is TRBJ2-3 and V is TRBV5-4; lacking DNA, the TRBD1 call made by TCRdb goes unchecked. Germline CDR1 is SGHNT and CDR2 is YYREEE (reference sequence). The CDR3 contains 14 residues. The chain's CDR3 is CASSLATRTDTQYF.

The CDR3: CASSSRVNQPQHF. V gene TRBV6-5 combines with J gene TRBJ1-5; TCRdb picks TRBD1, but there is no DNA to check that call. The CDR3 loop spans 13 amino acids. Germline V gene lookup returns CDR1 MNHEY and CDR2 SVGAGI.

The J gene is TRBJ1-5, the V gene TRBV12-3 or TRBV12-4. The CDR3 runs 13 residues. CDR3 loop: CASSLQRYQPQHF.

The V gene is TRBV18, the J gene TRBJ2-5. The CDR3 runs to 14 residues. CDR1 is KGHSH, CDR2 LQKENI, per germline. The CDR3 region is CASSPSRVQETQYF.

The genes are TRBV27 and TRBJ2-2; TCRdb lists TRBD1, though no DNA is available to test this call. Germline V gene lookup returns CDR1 MNHEY and CDR2 SMNVEV (reference sequence). The CDR3 extends over 11 amino acids. The CDR3 loop is CASSPGGELFF.

This clonotype is deemed medium-sized by its frequency. This chain connects TRBV11-1 to TRBJ2-1; TCRdb returns TRBD2, unconfirmable since there is no DNA. CDR3 length equals 19 residues. CDR1 and CDR2 from the germline V gene are SGHAT and FQDESV (reference sequence). The CDR3 sequence is CASSVVAGLAGGRYNEQFF.

The chain joins TRBV15 to TRBJ2-2; without DNA, the TCRdb call of TRBD1 cannot be checked. Germline CDR1 LNHNV, CDR2 YYDKDF (reference sequence). This CDR3 has 18 amino acids. The CDR3 here is CATSRDRTGWVVTGELFF.

The rearrangement joins TRBV19 to TRBJ2-4; as DNA is missing, the TRBD2 call by TCRdb cannot be tested. CDR1 LNHDA and CDR2 SQIVND come from the germline V gene (reference sequence). The length of the CDR3 is 17 residues. CDR3 amino acids: CASSTILSGLAKNIQYF.

This sequence joins TRBV5-4 and TRBJ1-2; TCRdb's assignment of TRBD1 cannot be checked, as there is no DNA. The CDR3 covers 15 residues. Looked up from germline, CDR1 is SGHNT and CDR2 is YYREEE (reference sequence). CDR3 sequence: CASSGKDRGRVGYTF. Filled out from reference TRBV5-4 and TRBJ1-2, the complete variable domain reads ETGVTQSPTHLIKTRGQQVTLRCSSQSGHNTVSWYQQALGQGPQFIFQYYREEENGRGNFPPRFSGLQFPNYSSELNVNALELDDSALYLCASSGKDRGRVGYTFGSGTRLTVV.

The chain carries TRBV5-1 and TRBJ2-7; TCRdb picks TRBD1, but there is no DNA to check that call. CDR3 length: 11 residues. Germline V gene data show CDR1 as SGHRS and CDR2 as YFSETQ. The CDR3 region is CASRTGDEQYF.

The rearrangement links TRBV19 to TRBJ2-1. The germline CDR1 and CDR2 sequences are LNHDA and SQIVND (reference sequence). This CDR3 is 13 amino acids long. The chain's CDR3 is CASSGECYNEQFF.

By frequency, this clonotype registers medium-sized. CDR3 region: CATRGTANTGELFF. The chain employs TRBV7-9 and TRBJ2-2; TCRdb lists TRBD2, though no DNA is available to test this call. Germline V gene lookup returns CDR1 SEHNR and CDR2 FQNEAQ (reference sequence). This CDR3 contains 14 residues.